The next 8 T cell receptor beta chains were all read from a single sample in a study of T cell responses to AZD1222 COVID-19 vaccine. Method: immunoSEQ multiplex PCR; TCRdb's copy keeps in-frame clones and lacks some. Its listing shows some 150,000 clones. The sample was peripheral blood. The receptors were sampled from an adult in good health.

The chain recombines TRBV6-1 with TRBJ2-7; TRBD2 is a possible D gene (7 bases). The germline gives CDR1 MNHNS, CDR2 SASEGT. The CDR3 is 16 residues long. With 2 bases removed from V and 7 bases from J, the gap between germline ends came to 21 bases. CDR3 sequence: CASSERGGRGTFEQYF. As DNA, the CDR3 is TGTGCCAGCAGTGAAAGGGGGGGCAGGGGAACTTTTGAGCAGTACTTC.

The rearrangement links TRBV11-3 to TRBJ2-3; 10 bases fit TRBD2. The CDR3 loop spans 16 amino acids. V trimming: 5 bases; J trimming: 6 bases; junction bases outside the gene matches: 11. From germline, CDR1 is SGHNT and CDR2 YENEEA. The CDR3 sequence: CASSNRAGGPEDTQYF. The CDR3, as DNA: TGTGCCAGCAGCAACCGAGCGGGGGGGCCGGAGGATACGCAGTATTTT.

This chain links TRBV5-5 with TRBJ1-1; D is undetermined. CDR1 and CDR2 (germline): SGHKS, YYEKEE (reference sequence). Trimming cost V 0 bases and J 1 base, with 4 bases left between them. The CDR3 is made up of 13 amino acids. The CDR3 DNA follows: TGTGCCAGCAGCTTGGGCAGGAACACTGAAGCTTTCTTT. Protein: CASSLGRNTEAFF.

The gene calls are TRBV19 and TRBJ1-3; maybe TRBD1 (6 bases). This CDR3 has 15 residues. Trimming left V 4 bases short and J 0 bases short, with 10 bases between. The germline V gene encodes CDR1 LNHDA and CDR2 SQIVND (reference sequence). The CDR3 sequence: CASSTGEPSGNTIYF. The CDR3 coding sequence is TGTGCCAGTAGTACAGGGGAGCCCTCTGGAAACACCATATATTTT.

V gene TRBV7-3 combines with J gene TRBJ2-1; 9 bases map to TRBD1. The V and J ends lost 5 bases and 8 bases, in that order; junction bases with no gene match: 10. The CDR3 has 15 residues. Germline V CDR1 and CDR2: SGHTA, FQGTGA. CDR3 in DNA: TGTGCCAGCAGCCTTACCGGGACAGGGCGGTATGAGCAGTTCTTC. Translated: CASSLTGTGRYEQFF.

The chain joins TRBV18 to TRBJ2-3; 7 nucleotides line up with TRBD2. The CDR3 consists of 14 residues. The junction had 7 bases not matched to a gene; V was cut back by 6 bases and J by 4 bases. Germline loops: CDR1 KGHSH, CDR2 LQKENI. CDR3 sequence: CASSPGRGPDTQYF. DNA of the CDR3: TGTGCCAGCTCCCCAGGGAGGGGCCCAGATACGCAGTATTTT.

V usage is TRBV5-8 and J usage is TRBJ1-6; D is perhaps TRBD1 (5 bases). This CDR3 is built from 14 residues. V dropped 0 bases and J dropped 6 bases, with 7 bases sitting between them. Germline V gene sequence: CDR1 SGHTS, CDR2 YDEGEE. CDR3 protein: CASSLGQLNSPLHF. The CDR3 bases are TGTGCCAGCAGCTTGGGACAGCTTAATTCACCCCTCCACTTT.

The rearrangement joins TRBV19 to TRBJ1-6, with TRBD1 as a possible D gene (6 bases). The V end lost 3 bases, the J end lost 3 bases, and 12 bases lay between the germline ends. The germline V gene has CDR1 LNHDA and CDR2 SQIVND (reference sequence). The CDR3 runs 16 residues. For the CDR3, the DNA is TGTGCCAGTAGTATGGGGGGGCCCCACTATAATTCACCCCTCCACTTT. Protein: CASSMGGPHYNSPLHF.